This T cell receptor beta chain was identified in a study of blood T cell repertoires in COVID-19 (dated by TCRdb to 2018 to 2020). Broadly, across the study: The collaborator samples originated in the United States, Italy and Spain and spanned the acute and convalescent phases of COVID-19. The dataset comprised deeply sampled blood TCRbeta repertoires from subjects exposed to, actively infected with, or recovered from COVID-19. The material from the prospective study consisted of cDNA or gDNA derived from T cells, B-cell-depleted T cells, or PBMCs. A de-identified subject ID, COVID-19 status, age in years and sex were almost always included in the sample metadata. Where available, HLA class I and class II types were obtained from metadata supplied by the sample provider rather than from assay-based typing. A freely available public database, intended as a resource for researchers studying the immune response to SARS-CoV-2, is where the repertoires were released. Samples came from the ongoing ImmuneRACE study (first 160 participants) plus 1,254 subjects from 6 global collaborators.

In the case of this clone: There is no known antigen for this receptor. Nothing much larger sits one base from this clone, and base qualities are not available.

Participants in the prospective study were enrolled through a virtual design, were aged roughly 18 to 100 years, and lived in under 25 United States geographic areas. In the prospective study, participants were assigned to cohorts based on the clinical history participants reported in a screening survey and a study questionnaire. In the prospective study, mobile phlebotomists collected whole blood, serum and a nasopharyngeal or oropharyngeal swab from each participant. Additional blood draws and questionnaires over an approximately 2-month period could optionally be provided by prospective study participants. Before DNA extraction, prospective study blood samples were shipped either frozen or at room temperature. Study-wide findings and limitations: The quantity of clinical and demographic metadata differed by source and by participant and was supplied without curation.

TCRbeta CDR3 regions were amplified from genomic DNA by means of the immunoSEQ Assay, a bias-controlled multiplex PCR. Turning to the authors' computational methods: The number of nucleated cells in each sample was estimated from the amplification of reference gene primers within the assay. Sequence reads were collapsed and filtered to measure the absolute abundance of every unique TCRbeta CDR3 rearrangement. For each sample, productive Simpson clonality was calculated as the square root of Simpson's diversity index across productive rearrangements. The table comes from immuneACCESS by way of TCRdb, which keeps in-frame sequences with V and J called. Part of the clones is missing from these tables; in studies checked, under half for an unresolved V gene and the rest for unknown reasons. V and J calls and clone size come straight from that table; D and trimming were deduced from the DNA. Here the sample has about 220,000 clones; more than 80% occur a single time. About 4% of the sample rests with the top ten.

This clonotype was obtained from a woman aged 40 to 50 with acute COVID-19. Sequenced material: PBMCs or T cells enriched from blood (not recorded which).

The CDR3 is CASSSPLGQASGNTIYF. DNA sequence: TGTGCCAGCAGCTCCCCCCTTGGACAGGCCTCTGGAAACACCATATATTTT. Recombination linked TRBV7-8 to TRBJ1-3, with 7 bases in between that match TRBD1. The germline V gene provides CDR1 SGHVS and CDR2 FQNEAQ. V ends up 4 bases short and J 0 bases short, with an unmatched junction base count of 9. Reading from cysteine to phenylalanine, the CDR3 counts 17 amino acids. The retained sequence is limited to the CDR3, 51 bases, with the frame set at the first base. Here the CDR3 is joined to the reference TRBV7-8 and TRBJ1-3 genes, and the full variable domain is: GAGVSQSPRYKVAKRGQDVALRCDPISGHVSLFWYQQALGQGPEFLTYFQNEAQLDKSGLPSDRFFAERPEGSVSTLKIQRTQQEDSAVYLCASSSPLGQASGNTIYFGEGSWLTVV.